A selection of T cell receptor beta chains follows, all from one sample in a study of control samples from healthy donors and cancer patients. Here immunoSEQ multiplex PCR was the method, and the copy in TCRdb shows in-frame clones only, minus some. The sample holds roughly 120,000 clones, over 85% seen once. Sequenced input: blood. The receptors shown here come from a man aged 25-45 years in good health. CDR3s include the opening cysteine and the closing phenylalanine or tryptophan. The order of the fields is V gene, clone size, D gene, J gene, CDR3 protein, CDR3 DNA. D genes are given only for firm matches. Size is stated for part of the rows, as once, few or many counts, or as a class when the clone is expanded.

TRBV7-7	once	TRBD1	TRBJ2-7	CASSPGGGRTGVYEQYF	TGTGCTAGCAGCCCTGGCGGAGGTAGGACAGGGGTCTACGAGCAGTACTTC
TRBV10-2	NA	NA	TRBJ2-2	CASRSQGNKDTGELFF	TGCGCCAGCAGGAGCCAGGGTAATAAAGACACCGGGGAGCTGTTTTTT
TRBV5-4	NA	NA	TRBJ2-2	CASSYGTGELFF	TGTGCCAGCAGCTATGGCACCGGGGAGCTGTTTTTT
TRBV27	NA	TRBD1	TRBJ2-7	CASSLWTGGDEQYF	TGTGCCAGCAGTTTGTGGACAGGGGGCGACGAGCAGTACTTC
TRBV5-1	NA	TRBD2	TRBJ2-5	CASSPTSGEGETQYF	TGCGCCAGCAGCCCGACTAGCGGGGAGGGAGAGACCCAGTACTTC
TRBV4-1	NA	NA	TRBJ1-5	CASSRTPGHGNQPQHF	TGCGCCAGCAGTCGTACCCCGGGACATGGCAATCAGCCCCAGCATTTT
TRBV7-9	NA	NA	TRBJ2-3	CASSSGRRISTDTQYF	TGTGCCAGCAGCTCCGGACGGAGAATTAGCACAGATACGCAGTATTTT
TRBV14	NA	NA	TRBJ1-1	CAREVTPDSNTEAFF	TGTGCCAGAGAAGTTACACCCGACTCGAACACTGAAGCTTTCTTT
TRBV5-1	NA	NA	TRBJ1-6	CASSLAGEQGYNSPLHF	TGCGCCAGCAGCTTGGCCGGAGAACAGGGCTATAATTCACCCCTCCACTTT
TRBV7-9	NA	NA	TRBJ1-5	CASSLGDQPQHF	TGTGCCAGCAGCTTAGGAGATCAGCCCCAGCATTTT
TRBV4-1	NA	NA	TRBJ2-1	CASSQWGSSYNEQFF	TGCGCCAGCAGCCAATGGGGGAGCTCCTACAATGAGCAGTTCTTC
TRBV19	NA	NA	TRBJ1-6	CASSIFGSPGSPLHF	TGTGCCAGTAGTATATTCGGATCCCCGGGGTCACCCCTCCACTTT
TRBV7-9	NA	NA	TRBJ2-1	CASSSVGPGLNEQFF	TGTGCCAGCAGCTCCGTGGGACCCGGGCTCAATGAGCAGTTCTTC
TRBV5-1	NA	TRBD1	TRBJ2-2	CASSLGGTGSNTGELFF	TGCGCCAGCAGCTTGGGCGGGACAGGGTCGAACACCGGGGAGCTGTTTTTT
TRBV27	NA	TRBD1	TRBJ2-2	CASSFLDRVNTGELFF	TGTGCCAGCAGTTTTCTGGACAGGGTGAACACCGGGGAGCTGTTTTTT
TRBV19	NA	TRBD2	TRBJ2-3	CASSHLGRGATDTQYF	TGTGCCAGTAGTCACCTCGGGCGGGGGGCCACAGATACGCAGTATTTT
TRBV19	NA	NA	TRBJ2-7	CASSPAGGNYEQYF	TGTGCCAGTAGTCCCGCTGGGGGGAACTACGAGCAGTACTTC
TRBV25-1	NA	TRBD1	TRBJ1-2	CASSHTNPGQGYYGYTF	TGTGCCAGCAGTCACACAAACCCGGGACAGGGGTACTATGGCTACACCTTC
TRBV18	NA	TRBD2	TRBJ2-7	CASSGASGDYEQYF	TGTGCCAGCTCAGGTGCTAGCGGGGATTACGAGCAGTACTTC
TRBV12-3/TRBV12-4	NA	NA	TRBJ2-7	CASTLYPYEQYF	TGTGCCAGCACCCTATACCCCTACGAGCAGTACTTC
TRBV14	NA	NA	TRBJ1-1	CASSQDMGRDTEAFF	TGTGCCAGCAGCCAAGATATGGGCAGGGACACTGAAGCTTTCTTT
TRBV10-2	NA	TRBD1	TRBJ1-6	CASSGQGVSPLHF	TGCGCCAGCAGTGGTCAGGGGGTCTCACCCCTCCACTTT
TRBV19	NA	NA	TRBJ2-3	CASRPGSVGTDTQYF	TGTGCCAGTAGACCGGGCTCGGTGGGCACAGATACGCAGTATTTT
TRBV7-9	NA	NA	TRBJ1-1	CASRATGGLNTEAFF	TGTGCCAGCAGAGCCACGGGGGGGCTGAACACTGAAGCTTTCTTT
TRBV2	NA	NA	TRBJ2-3	CATPKSIGDTQYF	TGTGCCACCCCGAAATCGATAGGGGATACGCAGTATTTT
TRBV30	NA	NA	TRBJ2-1	CAWASDSYNEQFF	TGTGCCTGGGCTAGCGACTCCTACAATGAGCAGTTCTTC
TRBV6-6	NA	TRBD1	TRBJ1-1	CASSYSAGGVTEAFF	TGTGCCAGCAGTTACTCGGCAGGGGGGGTCACTGAAGCTTTCTTT
TRBV7-9	NA	TRBD1	TRBJ1-5	CASSLAQGGQPQHF	TGTGCCAGCAGCTTAGCACAGGGGGGACAGCCCCAGCATTTT
TRBV15	NA	TRBD1	TRBJ2-5	CATSKRDSSVETQYF	TGTGCCACCAGCAAACGGGACAGTTCGGTCGAGACCCAGTACTTC
TRBV4-3	NA	NA	TRBJ1-1	CASSQDGTLNTEAFF	TGCGCCAGCAGCCAAGATGGAACCCTGAACACTGAAGCTTTCTTT
TRBV28	NA	TRBD1	TRBJ1-4	CASSFGPTGLTYKGNEKLFF	TGTGCCAGCAGTTTTGGGCCGACAGGGTTGACGTACAAGGGAAATGAAAAACTGTTTTTT
TRBV6-5	NA	TRBD2	TRBJ2-1	CASSYPGGGAVEQFF	TGTGCCAGCAGTTACCCCGGCGGGGGGGCTGTTGAGCAGTTCTTC
TRBV5-1	NA	NA	TRBJ2-7	CASSPEPIPYEQYF	TGCGCCAGCAGCCCGGAACCCATTCCCTACGAGCAGTACTTC
TRBV29-1	NA	TRBD1	TRBJ1-5	CSVGDREDNQPQHF	TGCAGCGTTGGGGACAGGGAGGACAATCAGCCCCAGCATTTT
TRBV6-4	NA	NA	TRBJ2-7	CASIPRGSYEQYF	TGTGCCAGCATCCCCAGGGGCTCCTACGAGCAGTACTTC
TRBV7-2	NA	NA	TRBJ2-7	CASSLRAGDGSYEQYF	TGTGCCAGCAGCTTACGGGCCGGGGACGGCTCCTACGAGCAGTACTTC
TRBV6-5	NA	NA	TRBJ2-3	CASSLGYRAESDTQYF	TGTGCCAGCAGTTTGGGCTACAGGGCTGAGTCAGATACGCAGTATTTT
TRBV29-1	NA	TRBD1	TRBJ2-7	CSVGTGDSYEQYF	TGCAGCGTGGGGACAGGGGACTCCTACGAGCAGTACTTC
TRBV27	few	NA	TRBJ1-2	CASSLADPSYGYTF	TGTGCCAGCAGTTTGGCGGATCCGAGCTATGGCTACACCTTC
TRBV10-1	NA	NA	TRBJ1-3	CARKGHLGNTIYF	TGCGCCCGGAAGGGACACCTAGGAAACACCATATATTTT
TRBV11-2	NA	NA	TRBJ2-6	CASSPGRSGANVLTF	TGTGCCAGCAGCCCCGGCCGTTCTGGGGCCAACGTCCTGACTTTC
TRBV11-2	NA	TRBD2	TRBJ2-7	CASSQGTSWVREQYF	TGTGCCAGCAGCCAAGGGACTAGTTGGGTGAGGGAGCAGTACTTC
TRBV28	NA	NA	TRBJ1-1	CASSPSDSYMNTEAFF	TGTGCCAGCAGTCCCTCTGACAGCTACATGAACACTGAAGCTTTCTTT
TRBV6-1	NA	NA	TRBJ1-3	CASSELGRSGNTIYF	TGTGCCAGCAGTGAACTGGGGCGCTCTGGAAACACCATATATTTT
TRBV4-2	NA	NA	TRBJ1-3	CASSQDSGIGNTIYF	TGTGCCAGCAGCCAAGACTCAGGGATCGGAAACACCATATATTTT
TRBV14	NA	NA	TRBJ1-1	CASSQPTMNTEAFF	TGTGCCAGCAGCCAACCTACCATGAACACTGAAGCTTTCTTT
TRBV7-8	NA	TRBD1	TRBJ2-1	CASRHGPLTGNYNEQFF	TGTGCCAGCAGACACGGGCCCCTGACAGGGAACTACAATGAGCAGTTCTTC
TRBV28	few	NA	TRBJ1-3	CASIRDRFSGNTIYF	TGTGCCAGCATCAGAGACAGGTTCTCTGGAAACACCATATATTTT
TRBV29-1	few	NA	TRBJ1-2	CSVPYLGGTNYGYTF	TGCAGCGTTCCCTATTTGGGGGGCACTAACTATGGCTACACCTTC
TRBV5-6	NA	NA	TRBJ2-7	CASSNRPGYSSYEQYF	TGTGCCAGCAGCAACCGTCCAGGGTACAGCTCCTACGAGCAGTACTTC
TRBV5-4	NA	TRBD1	TRBJ2-3	CASSLGRPGQGVTDTQYF	TGTGCCAGCAGCTTAGGGCGTCCGGGACAGGGGGTCACAGATACGCAGTATTTT
TRBV3-1/TRBV3-2	NA	NA	TRBJ1-2	CASSQASSGYTF	TGTGCCAGCAGCCAAGCATCCAGTGGCTACACCTTC
TRBV19	NA	TRBD2	TRBJ2-1	CASSRTSGVSYNEQFF	TGTGCCAGTAGTAGAACTAGCGGGGTCTCCTACAATGAGCAGTTCTTC
TRBV30	NA	NA	TRBJ1-2	CAWSVGHNYGYTF	TGTGCCTGGAGTGTAGGACACAACTATGGCTACACCTTC
TRBV6-2/TRBV6-3	NA	NA	TRBJ1-5	CASSYSGASNQPQHF	TGTGCCAGCAGTTACTCCGGGGCTAGTAATCAGCCCCAGCATTTT
TRBV19	NA	NA	TRBJ2-7	CASSIVNRVEGLEQYF	TGTGCCAGTAGTATTGTTAACAGGGTGGAAGGTCTCGAGCAGTACTTC
TRBV7-8	NA	TRBD1	TRBJ1-6	CASSLVGQGYSPLHF	TGTGCCAGCAGCTTAGTGGGACAGGGGTATTCACCCCTCCACTTT
TRBV2	NA	TRBD2	TRBJ2-1	CASSGLAGGNEQFF	TGTGCCAGCAGTGGGCTAGCGGGGGGCAATGAGCAGTTCTTC
TRBV6-5	NA	NA	TRBJ1-2	CASSYQNRLDSYGYTF	TGTGCCAGCAGTTACCAAAACCGACTGGACAGCTATGGCTACACCTTC
TRBV28	NA	NA	TRBJ1-6	CASTDIDSPLHF	TGTGCCAGCACCGACATAGATTCACCCCTCCACTTT